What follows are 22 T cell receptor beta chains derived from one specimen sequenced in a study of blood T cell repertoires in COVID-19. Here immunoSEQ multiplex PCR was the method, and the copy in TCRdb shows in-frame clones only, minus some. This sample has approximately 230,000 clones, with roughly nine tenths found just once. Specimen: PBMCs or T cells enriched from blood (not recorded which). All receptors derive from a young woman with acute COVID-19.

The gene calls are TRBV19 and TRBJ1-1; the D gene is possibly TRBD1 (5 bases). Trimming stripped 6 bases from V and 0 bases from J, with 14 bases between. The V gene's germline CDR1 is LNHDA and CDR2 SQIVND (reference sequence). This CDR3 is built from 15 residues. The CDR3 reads CASRKTGRLNTEAFF. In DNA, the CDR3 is TGTGCCAGTAGGAAAACAGGACGGCTGAACACTGAAGCTTTCTTT.

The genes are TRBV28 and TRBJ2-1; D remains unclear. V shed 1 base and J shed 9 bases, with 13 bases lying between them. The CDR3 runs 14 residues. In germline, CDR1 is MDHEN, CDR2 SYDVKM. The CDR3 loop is CASSLLGGDGEQFF. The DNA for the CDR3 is TGTGCCAGCAGTTTATTGGGTGGAGACGGTGAGCAGTTCTTC.

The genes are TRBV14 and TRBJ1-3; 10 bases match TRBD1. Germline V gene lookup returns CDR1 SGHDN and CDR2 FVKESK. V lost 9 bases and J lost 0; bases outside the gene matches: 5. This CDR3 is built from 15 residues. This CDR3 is CASPTGGYSGNTIYF. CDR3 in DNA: TGTGCCAGTCCGACAGGGGGCTACTCTGGAAACACCATATATTTT.

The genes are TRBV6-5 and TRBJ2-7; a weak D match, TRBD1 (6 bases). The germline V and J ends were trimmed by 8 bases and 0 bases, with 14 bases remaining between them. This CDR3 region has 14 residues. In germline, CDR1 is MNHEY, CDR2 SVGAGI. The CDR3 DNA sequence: TGTGCCAGCTCATACAGGGTTGGCTCCTACGAGCAGTACTTC. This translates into CASSYRVGSYEQYF.

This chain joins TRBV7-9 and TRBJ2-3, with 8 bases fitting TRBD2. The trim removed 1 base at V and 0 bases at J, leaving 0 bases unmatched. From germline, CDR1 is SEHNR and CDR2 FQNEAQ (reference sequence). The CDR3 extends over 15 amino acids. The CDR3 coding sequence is TGTGCCAGCAGCTTAGGACTAGCGAGCACAGATACGCAGTATTTT. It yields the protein CASSLGLASTDTQYF.

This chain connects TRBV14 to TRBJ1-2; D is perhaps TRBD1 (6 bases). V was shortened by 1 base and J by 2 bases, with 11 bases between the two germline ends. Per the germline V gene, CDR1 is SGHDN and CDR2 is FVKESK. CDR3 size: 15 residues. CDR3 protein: CASSQVGGTNYGYTF. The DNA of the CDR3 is TGTGCCAGCAGCCAAGTAGGTGGGACAAACTATGGCTACACCTTC. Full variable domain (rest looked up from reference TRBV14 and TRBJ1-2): EAGVTQFPSHSVIEKGQTVTLRCDPISGHDNLYWYRRVMGKEIKFLLHFVKESKQDESGMPNNRFLAERTGGTYSTLKVQPAELEDSGVYFCASSQVGGTNYGYTFGSGTRLTVV.

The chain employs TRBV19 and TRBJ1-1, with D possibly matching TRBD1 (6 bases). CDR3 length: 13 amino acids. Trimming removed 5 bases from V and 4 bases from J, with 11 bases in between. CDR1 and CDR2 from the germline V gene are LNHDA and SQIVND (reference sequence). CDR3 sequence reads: CASSLQGGTEAFF. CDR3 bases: TGTGCCAGTAGTTTACAGGGTGGCACTGAAGCTTTCTTT. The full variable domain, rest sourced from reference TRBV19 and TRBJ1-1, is DGGITQSPKYLFRKEGQNVTLSCEQNLNHDAMYWYRQDPGQGLRLIYYSQIVNDFQKGDIAEGYSVSREKKESFPLTVTSAQKNPTAFYLCASSLQGGTEAFFGQGTRLTVV.

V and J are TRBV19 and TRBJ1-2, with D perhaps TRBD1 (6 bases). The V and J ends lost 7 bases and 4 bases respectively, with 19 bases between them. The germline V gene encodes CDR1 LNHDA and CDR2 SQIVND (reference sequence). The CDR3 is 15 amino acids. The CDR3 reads CASIDLRGSSYGYTF. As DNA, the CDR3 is TGTGCCAGTATTGACCTCAGGGGATCGAGCTATGGCTACACCTTC. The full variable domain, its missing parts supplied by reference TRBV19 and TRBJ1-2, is DGGITQSPKYLFRKEGQNVTLSCEQNLNHDAMYWYRQDPGQGLRLIYYSQIVNDFQKGDIAEGYSVSREKKESFPLTVTSAQKNPTAFYLCASIDLRGSSYGYTFGSGTRLTVV.

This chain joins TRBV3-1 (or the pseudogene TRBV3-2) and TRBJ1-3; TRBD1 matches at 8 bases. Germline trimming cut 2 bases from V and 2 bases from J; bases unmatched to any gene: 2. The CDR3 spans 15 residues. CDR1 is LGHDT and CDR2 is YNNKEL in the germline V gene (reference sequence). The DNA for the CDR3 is TGTGCCAGCAGCCAATCGGACAGGGCTGGAAACACCATATATTTT. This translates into CASSQSDRAGNTIYF.

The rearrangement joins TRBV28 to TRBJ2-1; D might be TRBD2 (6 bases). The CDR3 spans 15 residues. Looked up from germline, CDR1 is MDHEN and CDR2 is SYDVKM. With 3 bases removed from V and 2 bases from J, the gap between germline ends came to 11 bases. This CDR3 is CASSLGGLTYNEQFF. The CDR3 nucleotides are TGTGCCAGCAGTTTGGGGGGTCTCACCTACAATGAGCAGTTCTTC. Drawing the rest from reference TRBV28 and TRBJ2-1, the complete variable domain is DVKVTQSSRYLVKRTGEKVFLECVQDMDHENMFWYRQDPGLGLRLIYFSYDVKMKEKGDIPEGYSVSREKKERFSLILESASTNQTSMYLCASSLGGLTYNEQFFGPGTRLTVL.

This CDR3 is CASSHVLQGGPMDTQYF. CDR3 sequence (DNA): TGCGCCAGCAGCCATGTTTTACAGGGAGGGCCGATGGATACGCAGTATTTT. J is TRBJ2-3 and V is TRBV4-3; the D gene is possibly TRBD2 (7 bases). Germline V gene lookup returns CDR1 LGHNA and CDR2 YSLEER. This CDR3 is 17 amino acids long. V lost 3 bases and J 6 bases, leaving 22 bases between the germline ends.

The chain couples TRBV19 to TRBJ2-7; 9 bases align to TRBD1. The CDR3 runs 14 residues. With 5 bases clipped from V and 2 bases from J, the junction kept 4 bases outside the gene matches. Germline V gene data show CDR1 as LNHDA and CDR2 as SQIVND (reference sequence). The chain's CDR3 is CASSAGTGPYEQYF. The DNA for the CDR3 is TGTGCCAGTAGTGCCGGGACAGGGCCCTACGAGCAGTACTTC.

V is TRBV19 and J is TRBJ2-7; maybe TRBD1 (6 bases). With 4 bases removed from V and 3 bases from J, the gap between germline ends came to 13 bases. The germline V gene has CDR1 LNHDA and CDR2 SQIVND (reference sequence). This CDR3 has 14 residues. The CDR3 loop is CASSSTGTFYEQYF. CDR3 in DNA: TGTGCCAGTAGTAGCACAGGGACCTTCTACGAGCAGTACTTC.

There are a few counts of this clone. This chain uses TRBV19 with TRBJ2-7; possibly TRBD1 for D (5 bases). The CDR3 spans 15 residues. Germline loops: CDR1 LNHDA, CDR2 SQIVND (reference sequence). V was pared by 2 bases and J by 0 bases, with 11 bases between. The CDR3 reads CASSIRGRSSYEQYF. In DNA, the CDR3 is TGTGCCAGTAGTATAAGGGGAAGGAGCTCCTACGAGCAGTACTTC.

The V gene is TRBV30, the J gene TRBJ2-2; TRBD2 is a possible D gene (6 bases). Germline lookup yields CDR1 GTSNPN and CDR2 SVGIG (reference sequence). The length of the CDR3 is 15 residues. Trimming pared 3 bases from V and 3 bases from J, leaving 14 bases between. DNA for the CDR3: TGTGCCTGGAGAAAGGCGGGACTTTACACCGGGGAGCTGTTTTTT. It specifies CAWRKAGLYTGELFF. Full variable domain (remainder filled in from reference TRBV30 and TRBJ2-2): SQTIHQWPATLVQPVGSPLSLECTVEGTSNPNLYWYRQAAGRGLQLLFYSVGIGQISSEVPQNLSASRPQDRQFILSSKKLLLSDSGFYLCAWRKAGLYTGELFFGEGSRLTVL.

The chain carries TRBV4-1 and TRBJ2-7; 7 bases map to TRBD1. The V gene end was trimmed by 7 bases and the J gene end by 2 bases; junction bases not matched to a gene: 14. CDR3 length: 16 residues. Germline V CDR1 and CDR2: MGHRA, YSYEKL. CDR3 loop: CASTPEPGTAAYEQYF. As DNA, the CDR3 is TGCGCCAGCACCCCAGAGCCCGGGACAGCGGCCTACGAGCAGTACTTC.

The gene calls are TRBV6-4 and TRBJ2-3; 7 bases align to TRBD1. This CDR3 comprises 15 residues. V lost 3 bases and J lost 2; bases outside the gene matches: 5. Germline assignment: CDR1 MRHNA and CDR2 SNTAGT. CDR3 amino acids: CASSDEGASTDTQYF. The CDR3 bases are TGTGCCAGCAGTGATGAGGGGGCTTCCACAGATACGCAGTATTTT.

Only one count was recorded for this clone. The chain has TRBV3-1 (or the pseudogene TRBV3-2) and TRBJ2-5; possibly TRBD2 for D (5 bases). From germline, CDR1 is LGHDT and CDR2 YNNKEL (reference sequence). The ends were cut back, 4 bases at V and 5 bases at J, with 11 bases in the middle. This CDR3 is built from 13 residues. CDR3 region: CASSRTDWETQYF. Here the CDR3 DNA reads TGTGCCAGCAGCCGAACGGACTGGGAGACCCAGTACTTC.

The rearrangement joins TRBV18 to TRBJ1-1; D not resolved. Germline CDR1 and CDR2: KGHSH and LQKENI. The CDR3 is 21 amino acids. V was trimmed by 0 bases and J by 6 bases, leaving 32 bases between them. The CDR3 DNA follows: TGTGCCAGCTCACCACCGGTCGCCTTTGGCCTTGAGCTGGGCCCCAAGGCTGAAGCTTTCTTT. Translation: CASSPPVAFGLELGPKAEAFF.

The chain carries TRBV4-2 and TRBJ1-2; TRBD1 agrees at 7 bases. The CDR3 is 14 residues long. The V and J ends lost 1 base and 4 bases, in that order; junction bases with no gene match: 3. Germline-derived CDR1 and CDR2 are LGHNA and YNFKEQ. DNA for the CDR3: TGTGCCAGCAGCCAAGGGACAGGCTTCTATGGCTACACCTTC. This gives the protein CASSQGTGFYGYTF.

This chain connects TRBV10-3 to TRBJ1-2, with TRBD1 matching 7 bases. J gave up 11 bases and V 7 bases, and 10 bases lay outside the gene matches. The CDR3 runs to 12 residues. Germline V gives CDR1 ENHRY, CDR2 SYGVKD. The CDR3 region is CAINTQGQNYTF. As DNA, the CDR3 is TGTGCCATCAACACTCAGGGACAGAATTACACCTTC.

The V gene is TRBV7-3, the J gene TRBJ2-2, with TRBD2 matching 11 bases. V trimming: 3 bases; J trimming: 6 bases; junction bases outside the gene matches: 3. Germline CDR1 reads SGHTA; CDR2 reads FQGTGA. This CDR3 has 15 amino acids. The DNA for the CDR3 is TGTGCCAGCAGCTTTAGCGGGGGGGCCTCCGGGGAGCTGTTTTTT. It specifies CASSFSGGASGELFF.